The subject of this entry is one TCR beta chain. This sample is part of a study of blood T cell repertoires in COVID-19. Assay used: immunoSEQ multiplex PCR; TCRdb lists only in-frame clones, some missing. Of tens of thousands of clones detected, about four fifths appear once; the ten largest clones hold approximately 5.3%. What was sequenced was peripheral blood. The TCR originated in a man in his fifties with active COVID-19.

The DNA of the CDR3 is TGTGCCAGCAGCTTATCGGGGGGATACACTGAAGCTTTCTTT. Its translation: CASSLSGGYTEAFF. The chain couples TRBV7-9 to TRBJ1-1; TRBD1 might be the D (5 bases). The CDR3 is 14 residues long. Germline V CDR1 and CDR2: SEHNR, FQNEAQ (reference sequence). Trimming pared 2 bases from V and 3 bases from J, leaving 10 bases between.